This T cell receptor beta chain was documented in a study of blood T cell repertoires in COVID-19. Whole-study context: Collection of acute and convalescent COVID-19 samples took place in the United States, Italy and Spain. In each case, the material was cDNA or gDNA derived from T cells, B-cell-depleted T cells, or PBMCs.

The CDR3 runs to 13 residues. The germline gives CDR1 SGHRS, CDR2 YFSETQ. V was clipped by 7 bases and J by 0 bases, with 11 bases between them. Under the authors' procedure: Using reference gene primer amplification, nucleated cell counts were estimated. Profiled with immunoSEQ multiplex PCR; TCRdb holds only in-frame clones, not every one. For V, J and clone size, that table is used; D and trimming come from the DNA. The sample lists 300,000 to 350,000 clones; 85% to 90% were seen once. The Seattle patients, enrolled during active infection, were followed longitudinally. This clone was found once. This sequence originates from a woman aged 25 to 45 with COVID-19, enrolled during active disease. Sequenced input: peripheral blood. V and J are TRBV5-1 and TRBJ2-7; tentatively, D is TRBD2 (7 bases). CDR3 amino acids: CASRGASSYEQYF. CDR3 DNA: TGCGCCAGCCGGGGGGCGAGCTCCTACGAGCAGTACTTC.